Below are 8 T cell receptor beta chains sequenced from a single sample in a study of regulatory T cells in long-lasting Graves disease. Noted time point: persistent/refractory GD, antithyroid drugs over 5 years with positive TRAb. PBMCs provided the RNA from which the TCR library was made. For TCR beta, libraries came from iRepertoire HTBI primers and Arm-PCR of CDR3 regions. A single record per CDR3 protein comes from TCRdb applying MiXCR to the multiplex PCR reads. In the table there are around 510,000 distinct CDR3 sequences, about a fifth of which are singletons. Sequenced here: peripheral blood mononuclear cells (PBMCs), sampled when the disease was refractory, from a patient treated with antithyroid drugs. The receptors originated from a female donor with Graves disease.

This clonotype was counted only a few times. J is TRBJ2-5 and V is TRBV5-6; perhaps TRBD2 as D (6 bases). CDR3 length: 16 residues. Germline V gene data show CDR1 as SGHDT and CDR2 as YYEEEE. The V end lost 0 bases, the J end lost 5 bases, and 17 bases lay between the germline ends. Here the CDR3 DNA reads TGTGCCAGCAGCTTGGTTCTCCTTTCCCGGGGGGAGACCCAGTACTTC. As protein: CASSLVLLSRGETQYF. Using reference TRBV5-6 and TRBJ2-5 for the parts outside the CDR3, the full variable domain is DAGVTQSPTHLIKTRGQQVTLRCSPKSGHDTVSWYQQALGQGPQFIFQYYEEEERQRGNFPDRFSGHQFPNYSSELNVNALLLGDSALYLCASSLVLLSRGETQYFGPGTRLLVL.

CDR3 in DNA: TGTGCCAGCAGTAAAGGGCGGGGCAATGAGCAGTTCTTC. Translated: CASSKGRGNEQFF. V gene TRBV12-3 or TRBV12-4 combines with J gene TRBJ2-1; D possibly corresponds to TRBD2 (6 bases). CDR3 length: 13 residues. Trimming removed 5 bases from V and 6 bases from J, with 11 bases in between.

This chain links TRBV7-4 with TRBJ1-1; perhaps TRBD1 as D (5 bases). V was clipped by 7 bases and J by 3 bases, with 12 bases between them. This CDR3 comprises 13 residues. The germline V gene has CDR1 SGHVT and CDR2 SQSDAQ. In DNA form, the CDR3 reads TGTGCCAGCACCACCGGGGGTGACACTGAAGCTTTCTTT. Encoded protein: CASTTGGDTEAFF.

About this clonotype: A read error is possible here, since a much larger clone lies one base away. This rearrangement joins TRBV30 to TRBJ1-1, with D perhaps matching TRBD1 (5 bases). In germline, CDR1 is GTSNPN, CDR2 SVGIG (reference sequence). The CDR3 totals 12 residues. The CDR3 spells CGGTELNTEAFF. For the CDR3, the DNA is TGTGGGGGGACCGAGCTTAACACTGAAGCTTTCTTT.

The CDR3 region has the DNA TGCAGTGCTGGATTAGCGGGAGGCTACGAGCAGTACTTC. It translates to CSAGLAGGYEQYF. The chain has TRBV20-1 and TRBJ2-7; 10 nucleotides align to TRBD2. The junction had 4 bases not matched to a gene; V was cut back by 5 bases and J by 3 bases. Germline-derived CDR1 and CDR2 are DFQATT and SNEGSKA (reference sequence). This CDR3 contains 13 residues.

This clonotype was found many times. The chain couples TRBV7-8 to TRBJ1-5; D unresolved. The V end lost 5 bases, the J end lost 0 bases, and 14 bases lay between the germline ends. The germline V gene has CDR1 SGHVS and CDR2 FQNEAQ. CDR3 length equals 16 residues. The CDR3 region is CASSPTPGYSNQPQHF. The CDR3 DNA follows: TGTGCCAGCAGCCCCACTCCAGGATATAGCAATCAGCCCCAGCATTTT.

This clonotype was counted many times. The chain links TRBV30 to TRBJ1-2; D might be TRBD1 (5 bases). CDR1 is GTSNPN, CDR2 SVGIG, per germline (reference sequence). With 2 bases removed from V and 6 bases from J, the gap between germline ends came to 13 bases. The CDR3 is 13 residues long. The CDR3 region has the DNA TGTGCCTGGAGTTACCGGGACGGAGATGGCTACACCTTC. Translating gives CAWSYRDGDGYTF.

Many counts were recorded for this clonotype. The chain uses TRBV28 and TRBJ1-2; D is uncertain. Germline V gene data show CDR1 as MDHEN and CDR2 as SYDVKM. The CDR3 contains 12 residues. V lost 4 bases, J lost 7 bases, and 10 bases lay in between. The CDR3 loop reads CASSSQPRGYTF. DNA of the CDR3: TGTGCCAGCAGTTCTCAGCCGCGTGGCTACACCTTC.